This TCR beta chain was sequenced for a study of neurological immune-mediated disorders. MiXCR, run by TCRdb on the 5' RACE reads, gives a single entry per CDR3 protein. This sample yields some 60,000 distinct CDR3 sequences, of which more than 7.5% are seen a single time; around 12% belongs to the top ten. Time point noted: longitudinal time-point 2. This clonotype has a count of ten or more. Trimming cost V 0 bases and J 2 bases; bases outside gene matches: 2. This CDR3 spans 14 amino acids. Per germline, CDR1 SGHRS and CDR2 YFSETQ. The rearrangement links TRBV5-1 to TRBJ2-7, with 7 bases lining up with TRBD1. The clonotype was recovered from a man aged 25-40 years in good health. Sequenced: PBMCs. Here the CDR3 reads CASSLGDSTYEQYF. The CDR3 nucleotides are TGCGCCAGCAGCTTGGGGGACAGTACCTACGAGCAGTACTTC.